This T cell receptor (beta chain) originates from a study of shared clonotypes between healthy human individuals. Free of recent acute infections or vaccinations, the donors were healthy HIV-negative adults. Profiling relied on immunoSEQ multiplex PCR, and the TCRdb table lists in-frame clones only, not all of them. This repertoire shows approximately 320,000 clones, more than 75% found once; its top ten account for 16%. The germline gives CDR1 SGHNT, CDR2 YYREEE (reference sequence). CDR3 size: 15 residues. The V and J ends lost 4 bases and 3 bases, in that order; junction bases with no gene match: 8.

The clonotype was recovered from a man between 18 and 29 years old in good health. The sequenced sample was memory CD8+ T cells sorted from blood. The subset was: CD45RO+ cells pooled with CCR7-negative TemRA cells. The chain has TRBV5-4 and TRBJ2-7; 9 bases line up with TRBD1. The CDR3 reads CASSHPGTGNYEQYF. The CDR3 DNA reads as TGTGCCAGCAGCCATCCCGGGACAGGGAACTACGAGCAGTACTTC.